A selection of T cell receptor beta chains follows, all from one sample in a study of CD8 T cells in Susac syndrome. TCRdb used MiXCR to reprocess the immunoSEQ multiplex PCR reads, holding one entry per CDR3 protein. The sample consists of 300,000 or so distinct CDR3 sequences, about 91% of them appearing once. The sequenced material came from CD4+ T cells from PBMCs. The receptors originated from a human donor with multiple sclerosis. Both conserved end residues are part of each CDR3.

J: TRBJ2-6; V: TRBV7-2; CDR3: CASSQGISGANVLTF
J: TRBJ2-7; V: TRBV18; CDR3: CASSPLPIGEQYF
J: TRBJ2-3; V: TRBV2; CDR3: CASSAGGSTDTQYF
J: TRBJ2-1; V: TRBV28; CDR3: CASSLMGLSSYNEQFF
J: TRBJ1-3; V: TRBV5-6; CDR3: CASSLFGREIGNTIYF
J: TRBJ2-3; V: TRBV6-4; CDR3: CASSGTDTDTQYF
J: TRBJ2-6; V: TRBV5-1; CDR3: CASSLATWRSGANVLTF
J: TRBJ2-1; V: TRBV12-3/TRBV12-4; CDR3: CASSLGLGSSGILGDEQFF
J: TRBJ1-4; V: TRBV7-9; CDR3: CASSFALTRFNEKLFF
J: TRBJ1-2; V: TRBV20-1; CDR3: CSAEYRDNLYGYTF
J: TRBJ2-1; V: TRBV2; CDR3: CASSEVRGLGNNEQFF
J: TRBJ1-5; V: TRBV15; CDR3: CATSSGNQPQHF
J: TRBJ2-7; V: TRBV27; CDR3: CAGSQKVGPYEQYF
J: TRBJ2-5; V: TRBV7-7; CDR3: CASSPETPGTQYF
J: TRBJ2-3; V: TRBV12-5; CDR3: CASGLVLSGLAGPTDTQYF
J: TRBJ1-1; V: TRBV6-5; CDR3: CASSYEQTNPRAFF
J: TRBJ2-3; V: TRBV12-3/TRBV12-4; CDR3: CASSFGQSAQYF
J: TRBJ1-5; V: TRBV12-3/TRBV12-4; CDR3: CASSLRQRNQPQHF
J: TRBJ1-2; V: TRBV5-4; CDR3: CASRGVNYGYTF
J: TRBJ2-1; V: TRBV3-1; CDR3: CASSQSKLASYNEQFF
J: TRBJ2-7; V: TRBV12-5; CDR3: CASGFDRGPYEQYF
J: TRBJ1-2; V: TRBV3-1; CDR3: CASSHLGNYGYTF
J: TRBJ2-1; V: TRBV29-1; CDR3: CSVGLQIYNEQFF
J: TRBJ2-4; V: TRBV29-1; CDR3: CSVRGQLAKNIQYF
J: TRBJ2-5; V: TRBV20-1; CDR3: CSAGFIPQETQYF